The table lists the clone carrying this TCR beta chain with many counts. Its specificity is unknown. A single base separates this from a much larger clone, so it may be a read error. This entry comes from a study of CD8+CD57+ T cells in acquired aplastic anemia. Study-level background: CD4+ and CD8+ cells, once sorted, gave DNA averaging 3.2 ug.

In germline, CDR1 is LNHNV, CDR2 YYDKDF (reference sequence). The V end was cut by 5 bases, the J end by 1 base, with 9 bases between. CDR3 size: 14 residues. Study-level findings and limits: Patients shared around 30 CD8+ CDR3 sequences with controls.

Sequencing involved patients with CD8+CD57+ cell expansion previously shown by flow cytometry. None of the patients had been given any therapy when their blood was sampled. CDR3 and TCR beta VDJ profiling relied on genomic DNA as the template. TCRdb itself ran the reads through MiXCR, one entry per CDR3 protein. Of under 200,000 distinct CDR3 sequences detected, around 52% appear once; the ten largest clones hold more than 30%. Sequencing used sorted CD4+, CD8+, or CD8+CD57+ T cells (not recorded which) from PBMCs. This TCR derives from a human donor with aplastic anemia. This chain joins TRBV15 and TRBJ1-5, with D perhaps TRBD1 (6 bases). The CDR3 DNA sequence: TGTGCCACCAGCGCAGGGGTGAGCAATCAGCCCCAGCATTTT. Residues: CATSAGVSNQPQHF. Variable domain in full (rest from reference TRBV15 and TRBJ1-5): DAMVIQNPRYQVTQFGKPVTLSCSQTLNHNVMYWYQQKSSQAPKLLFHYYDKDFNNEADTPDNFQSRRPNTSFCFLDIRSPGLGDTAMYLCATSAGVSNQPQHFGDGTRLSIL.